The 5 T cell receptor beta chains presented below share a single source sample, sequenced in a study of radiation and T cells in renal cell carcinoma (TCRdb year 2020). The protocol used for the library was the immunoSEQ multiplex PCR assay. This is the immuneACCESS table as TCRdb keeps it, with only in-frame sequences that have V and J called. A part of the clones is gone; compared with another copy, unresolved V genes explain less than half, and the rest is unexplained. Present in this sample are tens of thousands of clones, 81% of which were seen just once. Approximately 33% of the sample is in the top ten clones. Reading the label with the study, this specimen's time point is: blood 4 weeks post-SBRT, at nephrectomy. The treatment or condition tag for this specimen amounts to: 15 Gy SBRT to primary tumor, nephrectomy 4 weeks later. The sequencing here drew on blood, taken from a patient whose treatment included radiotherapy and nephrectomy. All receptors come from a man in his sixties with renal cell carcinoma.

V usage is TRBV9 and J usage is TRBJ1-1; no definite D call. This CDR3 contains 14 residues. Trimming shortened V by 0 bases and J by 6 bases, and 12 bases separated the two germline ends. Germline lookup yields CDR1 SGDLS and CDR2 YYNGEE. CDR3 region: CASSVGSAGPEAFF. CDR3 nucleotides: TGTGCCAGCAGCGTAGGTTCAGCAGGACCTGAAGCTTTCTTT.

The genes are TRBV10-3 and TRBJ1-1; TRBD1 is a possible D gene (5 bases). The CDR3 runs to 13 residues. The germline gives CDR1 ENHRY, CDR2 SYGVKD. Trimming left V 7 bases short and J 1 base short, with 10 bases between. The CDR3 DNA is TGTGCCATCATCGGTCAGGGGAACACTGAAGCTTTCTTT. Its protein product is CAIIGQGNTEAFF.

The gene calls are TRBV7-8 and TRBJ1-2; D call uncertain. This CDR3 spans 13 amino acids. Trimming pared 1 base from V and 7 bases from J, leaving 10 bases between. CDR1 and CDR2 from the germline V gene are SGHVS and FQNEAQ. The CDR3 DNA reads as TGTGCCAGCAGCTTAGAAAGGAGGTTTGGCTACACCTTC. Protein product: CASSLERRFGYTF.

The genes are TRBV5-1 and TRBJ1-1; D may be TRBD1 (5 bases). Trimming removed 4 bases from V and 3 bases from J, with 13 bases in between. CDR1 SGHRS and CDR2 YFSETQ come from the germline V gene. The CDR3 has 14 amino acids. CDR3 sequence reads: CASSPGHLDTEAFF. The CDR3 DNA reads as TGCGCCAGCAGCCCAGGACACCTGGACACTGAAGCTTTCTTT. The full variable domain, rest sourced from reference TRBV5-1 and TRBJ1-1, is KAGVTQTPRYLIKTRGQQVTLSCSPISGHRSVSWYQQTPGQGLQFLFEYFSETQRNKGNFPGRFSGRQFSNSRSEMNVSTLELGDSALYLCASSPGHLDTEAFFGQGTRLTVV.

This rearrangement joins TRBV7-2 to TRBJ1-2, with no clear D. This CDR3 has 13 amino acids. The germline V gene has CDR1 SGHTA and CDR2 FQGNSA. Between the trimmed V and J ends, which lost 0 bases and 3 bases, there was a span of 5 bases. The CDR3 region is CASSLAGYYGYTF. The CDR3 DNA reads TGTGCCAGCAGCTTAGCAGGATACTATGGCTACACCTTC.